One and the same sample provided the 29 T cell receptor beta chains below, sequenced in a study of T cell changes during pregnancy in multiple sclerosis. Libraries were prepared by immunoSEQ multiplex PCR; TCRdb keeps only in-frame clonotypes and omits some of them. In the table there are around 61,000 clones, approximately 90% of which are singletons. Sample: peripheral blood, taken in the first trimester of pregnancy. The receptors were sampled from a female donor in good health, enrolled as a control in a pregnancy study.

The chain combines TRBV6-1 with TRBJ2-1, with 8 positions matching TRBD1. V trimming: 6 bases; J trimming: 2 bases; junction bases outside the gene matches: 6. Germline values: CDR1 MNHNS, CDR2 SASEGT. The CDR3 runs 15 residues. CDR3: CASRGDRGPYNEQFF. The CDR3 DNA reads as TGTGCCAGCAGGGGAGACAGGGGACCCTACAATGAGCAGTTCTTC.

The gene calls are TRBV7-3 and TRBJ2-7, with D maybe TRBD2 (5 bases). The CDR3 consists of 15 residues. Trimming shortened V by 4 bases and J by 4 bases, and 17 bases separated the two germline ends. Germline values: CDR1 SGHTA, CDR2 FQGTGA. The CDR3: CASSSYPTGEYEQYF. CDR3 DNA sequence: TGTGCCAGCAGCTCCTACCCTACTGGGGAGTACGAGCAGTACTTC. The full variable domain, its missing parts supplied by reference TRBV7-3 and TRBJ2-7, is GAGVSQTPSNKVTEKGKYVELRCDPISGHTALYWYRQSLGQGPEFLIYFQGTGAADDSGLPNDRFFAVRPEGSVSTLKIQRTERGDSAVYLCASSSYPTGEYEQYFGPGTRLTVT.

V gene TRBV30 combines with J gene TRBJ2-1; D is perhaps TRBD2 (6 bases). The CDR3 is 14 amino acids. CDR1 and CDR2 from the germline V gene are GTSNPN and SVGIG (reference sequence). Trimming removed 2 bases from V and 7 bases from J, with 15 bases in between. CDR3 in amino acids: CAWSQPGVLNEQFF. The CDR3 DNA is TGTGCCTGGAGTCAACCGGGGGTCTTGAATGAGCAGTTCTTC.

The chain carries TRBV19 and TRBJ2-2; possible D gene TRBD2, 5 bases. This CDR3 region has 15 residues. Per the germline V gene, CDR1 is LNHDA and CDR2 is SQIVND (reference sequence). Trimming removed 5 bases from V and 2 bases from J, with 12 bases in between. As DNA, the CDR3 is TGTGCCAGTAGTTCAGCCGGGAAAAACACCGGGGAGCTGTTTTTT. It is translated as CASSSAGKNTGELFF.

This chain joins TRBV4-3 and TRBJ2-1, with D uncertain. The CDR3 has 15 residues. Trimming stripped 0 bases from V and 4 bases from J, with 10 bases between. Germline V gene sequence: CDR1 LGHNA, CDR2 YSLEER. The CDR3, as DNA: TGCGCCAGCAGCCAAGATATCGAGACATACAATGAGCAGTTCTTC. As protein: CASSQDIETYNEQFF.

This clone was seen a handful of times. V usage is TRBV4-3 and J usage is TRBJ2-7, with D possibly TRBD2 on 6 matching bases. V lost 4 bases and J 6 bases, leaving 16 bases between the germline ends. This CDR3 is 14 amino acids long. The germline CDR1 and CDR2 sequences are LGHNA and YSLEER. The CDR3 loop reads CASSLAGTKGEQYF. CDR3 DNA: TGCGCCAGCAGCCTCGCGGGGACGAAGGGCGAGCAGTACTTC.

The chain couples TRBV2 to TRBJ1-6, with D possibly being TRBD1 (5 bases). Germline V CDR1 and CDR2: SNHLY, FYNNEI. This CDR3 has 12 residues. Trimming stripped 7 bases from V and 9 bases from J, with 10 bases between. CDR3 DNA sequence: TGTGCCAGCACCCAGCAGGGTTCACCCCTCCACTTT. Amino acid sequence: CASTQQGSPLHF.

This chain uses TRBV7-3 with TRBJ1-1; D possibly corresponds to TRBD1 (5 bases). The length of the CDR3 is 14 residues. Germline-derived CDR1 and CDR2 are SGHTA and FQGTGA. Trimming cost V 1 base and J 1 base, with 7 bases left between them. The DNA for the CDR3 is TGTGCCAGCAGCTTAATAGGGGAGAACACTGAAGCTTTCTTT. It specifies CASSLIGENTEAFF.

The chain recombines TRBV5-8 with TRBJ1-5; D unresolved. Germline V gene lookup returns CDR1 SGHTS and CDR2 YDEGEE. This CDR3 is built from 16 residues. Trimming stripped 0 bases from V and 2 bases from J, with 12 bases between. The CDR3 DNA is TGTGCCAGCAGCTTGGAAAATTACCGCGGCAATCAGCCCCAGCATTTT. Translated, it gives CASSLENYRGNQPQHF.

This chain joins TRBV27 and TRBJ2-1, with 10 bases aligning to TRBD2. The germline gives CDR1 MNHEY, CDR2 SMNVEV (reference sequence). With V trimmed by 2 bases and J by 4 bases, 2 bases remained unmatched. The CDR3 extends over 15 amino acids. CDR3 protein: CASSLGTSVYNEQFF. In nucleotides, the CDR3 is TGTGCCAGCAGTTTAGGGACTAGCGTATACAATGAGCAGTTCTTC.

The rearrangement joins TRBV5-8 to TRBJ1-4; D is possibly TRBD1 (6 bases). Germline CDR1 is SGHTS and CDR2 is YDEGEE. CDR3 length: 16 amino acids. The V end was cut by 2 bases, the J end by 0 bases, with 11 bases between. The CDR3 region has the DNA TGTGCCAGCAGCTTCCCTCGGACAGCAACTAATGAAAAACTGTTTTTT. Translated: CASSFPRTATNEKLFF.

This chain joins TRBV6-6 and TRBJ1-6, with 8 bases identical to TRBD1. CDR3 length: 14 amino acids. Germline V lookup: CDR1 MNHNY, CDR2 SVGAGI (reference sequence). V lost 5 bases to trimming and J lost 6 bases; unmatched junction nucleotides: 3. CDR3 nucleotides: TGTGCCAGCAGTAAGGGACAGGCTAATTCACCCCTCCACTTT. Amino acid sequence: CASSKGQANSPLHF.

This chain joins TRBV2 and TRBJ2-2, with D possibly matching TRBD1 (6 bases). The CDR3 consists of 14 residues. Germline V gene lookup returns CDR1 SNHLY and CDR2 FYNNEI. The V end was cut by 5 bases, the J end by 3 bases, with 10 bases between. CDR3 region: CASSLGADTGELFF. The CDR3 DNA reads TGTGCCAGCAGTTTGGGGGCGGACACCGGGGAGCTGTTTTTT.

The chain uses TRBV7-9 and TRBJ2-2; D ambiguous. Trimming shortened V by 3 bases and J by 4 bases, and 9 bases separated the two germline ends. The CDR3 consists of 14 residues. Per the germline V gene, CDR1 is SEHNR and CDR2 is FQNEAQ (reference sequence). The CDR3 loop is CASSFIVGTGELFF. CDR3 in DNA: TGTGCCAGCAGCTTTATAGTCGGCACCGGGGAGCTGTTTTTT.

This clone was seen once. The chain has TRBV14 and TRBJ1-2, with D possibly matching TRBD1 (6 bases). The CDR3 has 15 amino acids. Germline V gene data show CDR1 as SGHDN and CDR2 as FVKESK. V lost 1 base to trimming and J lost 8 bases, with 17 bases between them. The CDR3 nucleotides are TGTGCCAGCAGCCAAGTCGGCAGGGGAAGTAAAGGCTACACCTTC. Translation gives CASSQVGRGSKGYTF.

This sequence joins TRBV19 and TRBJ2-3; possible D gene TRBD2, 6 bases. CDR1 is LNHDA, CDR2 SQIVND, per germline (reference sequence). The ends were cut back, 3 bases at V and 1 base at J, with 11 bases in the middle. The CDR3 has 15 residues. The CDR3 protein is CASSMDSGGTDTQYF. CDR3 nucleotide sequence: TGTGCCAGTAGTATGGATTCGGGGGGCACAGATACGCAGTATTTT.

The J gene is TRBJ2-7, the V gene TRBV11-3; 8 bases match TRBD2. This CDR3 is built from 16 residues. Germline CDR1 reads SGHNT; CDR2 reads YENEEA. V was pared by 5 bases and J by 1 base, with 10 bases of the junction left unmatched. The CDR3 region has the DNA TGTGCCAGCAGCCCCGGGGGGGGGAAGTCATCCTACGAGCAGTACTTC. Translating it yields CASSPGGGKSSYEQYF.

This chain joins TRBV11-1 and TRBJ2-1; 9 bases are a match to TRBD1. This CDR3 is 16 amino acids long. Trimming cost V 0 bases and J 6 bases; bases outside gene matches: 6. Per the germline V gene, CDR1 is SGHAT and CDR2 is FQDESV (reference sequence). This CDR3 is CASSLAGQGLRNEQFF. CDR3 nucleotides: TGTGCCAGCAGCTTAGCGGGACAGGGTTTACGCAATGAGCAGTTCTTC. Full variable domain (remainder filled in from reference TRBV11-1 and TRBJ2-1): EAEVAQSPRYKITEKSQAVAFWCDPISGHATLYWYRQILGQGPELLVQFQDESVVDDSQLPKDRFSAERLKGVDSTLKIQPAELGDSAMYLCASSLAGQGLRNEQFFGPGTRLTVL.

The chain employs TRBV5-6 and TRBJ1-4; D unresolved. CDR3 length: 17 residues. The V gene lost 0 bases and the J gene lost 11 bases, with 23 bases spanning the gap. Germline CDR1 is SGHDT and CDR2 is YYEEEE. The CDR3 DNA is TGTGCCAGCAGCTTGGCCGGGATGCAGGTTTTGTCGGGGAAACTGTTTTTT. Translated: CASSLAGMQVLSGKLFF.

This clone has only a few counts. The rearrangement uses TRBV7-2 and TRBJ1-6; 9 nucleotides align to TRBD1. The V and J ends lost 1 base and 5 bases, in that order; junction bases with no gene match: 6. Germline assignment: CDR1 SGHTA and CDR2 FQGNSA. This CDR3 is 17 amino acids long. The CDR3 nucleotides are TGTGCCAGCAGCTTAGATACAGGGGGCGTTAATAATTCACCCCTCCACTTT. Its translation: CASSLDTGGVNNSPLHF. Combining the CDR3 with reference TRBV7-2 and TRBJ1-6 gives the whole variable domain GAGVSQSPSNKVTEKGKDVELRCDPISGHTALYWYRQSLGQGLEFLIYFQGNSAPDKSGLPSDRFSAERTGGSVSTLTIQRTQQEDSAVYLCASSLDTGGVNNSPLHFGNGTRLTVT.

The chain uses TRBV7-2 and TRBJ1-1, with 7 bases lining up with TRBD1. The germline CDR1 and CDR2 sequences are SGHTA and FQGNSA. Unmatched junction bases numbered 8, after V lost 2 bases and J lost 2 bases. The CDR3 is 16 amino acids. This CDR3 is CASSLQGTVPNTEAFF. The CDR3 DNA reads as TGTGCCAGCAGCTTACAGGGGACAGTGCCTAACACTGAAGCTTTCTTT.

The chain links TRBV4-3 to TRBJ2-3; 8 bases agree with TRBD2. CDR1 LGHNA and CDR2 YSLEER come from the germline V gene. CDR3 length: 16 residues. V shed 0 bases and J 4 bases; nucleotides not matched to a gene: 6. CDR3 protein: CASSQDSGMGADTQYF. CDR3 in DNA: TGCGCCAGCAGCCAAGATAGCGGGATGGGGGCAGATACGCAGTATTTT.

This clone was found once. V gene TRBV25-1 combines with J gene TRBJ1-3, with D possibly being TRBD1 (6 bases). Germline CDR1 reads MGHDK; CDR2 reads SYGVNS. This CDR3 is 17 amino acids long. Trimming took 2 bases from V and 1 from J, leaving 15 bases between them. For the CDR3, the DNA is TGTGCCAGCAGTGAAACAAGGACAGCAGATTCTGGAAACACCATATATTTT. It translates to CASSETRTADSGNTIYF. Based on the CDR3 plus reference TRBV25-1 and TRBJ1-3, the full variable domain is EADIYQTPRYLVIGTGKKITLECSQTMGHDKMYWYQQDPGMELHLIHYSYGVNSTEKGDLSSESTVSRIRTEHFPLTLESARPSHTSQYLCASSETRTADSGNTIYFGEGSWLTVV.

This chain joins TRBV6-5 and TRBJ1-1; 7 bases are a match to TRBD1. Losses at the gene ends were 8 bases for V and 3 bases for J; bases not matched to a gene: 3. The V gene's germline CDR1 is MNHEY and CDR2 SVGAGI. The CDR3 has 12 amino acids. The CDR3 DNA sequence: TGTGCCAGCGGTCAGGGGGACACTGAAGCTTTCTTT. It codes for CASGQGDTEAFF.

The chain employs TRBV2 and TRBJ1-1, with TRBD1 matching over 8 bases. V was pared by 6 bases and J by 1 base, with 7 bases of the junction left unmatched. CDR3 length: 15 amino acids. The germline gives CDR1 SNHLY, CDR2 FYNNEI. CDR3 residues: CASSRDRPENTEAFF. The CDR3 DNA sequence: TGTGCCAGCAGCCGGGACAGGCCAGAGAACACTGAAGCTTTCTTT.

This chain joins TRBV7-6 and TRBJ1-2; 8 bases agree with TRBD1. CDR1 and CDR2 (germline): SGHVS, FNYEAQ. The CDR3 loop spans 14 amino acids. V trimming: 1 base; J trimming: 8 bases; junction bases outside the gene matches: 6. CDR3 protein: CASSLDDRGRGYTF. CDR3 nucleotide sequence: TGTGCCAGCAGCTTAGACGACAGGGGTCGCGGCTACACCTTC.

The chain links TRBV30 to TRBJ1-6; 7 nucleotides align to TRBD1. Losses at the gene ends were 4 bases for V and 8 bases for J; bases not matched to a gene: 8. The CDR3 has 14 residues. Germline-derived CDR1 and CDR2 are GTSNPN and SVGIG (reference sequence). As DNA, the CDR3 is TGTGCCTGGAAACCGGGACAGCAATATTCACCCCTCCACTTT. Translated, it gives CAWKPGQQYSPLHF.

This chain joins TRBV9 and TRBJ2-7; possibly TRBD1 for D (6 bases). Trimming removed 0 bases from V and 2 bases from J, with 12 bases in between. Germline V lookup: CDR1 SGDLS, CDR2 YYNGEE. This CDR3 spans 15 amino acids. The CDR3 DNA is TGTGCCAGCAGCGTAGAACCAGGGGCAACCTACGAGCAGTACTTC. This sequence encodes CASSVEPGATYEQYF. Supplemented by reference TRBV9 and TRBJ2-7, the full variable domain reads DSGVTQTPKHLITATGQRVTLRCSPRSGDLSVYWYQQSLDQGLQFLIQYYNGEERAKGNILERFSAQQFPDLHSELNLSSLELGDSALYFCASSVEPGATYEQYFGPGTRLTVT.

This clone was seen a single time. The genes are TRBV19 and TRBJ1-2; 9 bases agree with TRBD1. Germline CDR1 LNHDA, CDR2 SQIVND (reference sequence). V trimming: 5 bases; J trimming: 3 bases; junction bases outside the gene matches: 13. The CDR3 consists of 17 residues. The CDR3 DNA reads as TGTGCCAGTAGTCGGGACAGGGAGGCGTCGAACCACTATGGCTACACCTTC. Encoded protein: CASSRDREASNHYGYTF.